This entry lists 14 T cell receptor beta chains sequenced from one sample in a study of neoadjuvant anti-PD-1 for oral cavity cancer. The table came from immunoSEQ multiplex PCR; TCRdb's copy has only in-frame clones and leaves some out. This table has approximately 7,000 clones, around 75% appearing once. The sequencing used PBMCs, collected before nivolumab (anti-PD-1) treatment. These receptors originate from a person aged 35-79 years with oral cavity squamous cell carcinoma.

The chain combines TRBV5-6 with TRBJ1-5; D is undetermined. V lost 0 bases and J 6 bases, leaving 7 bases between the germline ends. CDR1 and CDR2 from the germline V gene are SGHDT and YYEEEE. The CDR3 is 13 residues long. CDR3 DNA: TGTGCCAGCAGCTTGGCCGCAGCTCAGCCCCAGCATTTT. Its translation: CASSLAAAQPQHF.

The chain recombines TRBV5-1 with TRBJ1-1; 8 bases line up with TRBD1. Germline assignment: CDR1 SGHRS and CDR2 YFSETQ. This CDR3 contains 15 residues. The V and J ends lost 4 bases and 11 bases, in that order; junction bases with no gene match: 16. CDR3 amino acids: CASSPVGDRTQVAFF. The CDR3 DNA reads TGCGCCAGCAGCCCGGTGGGGGACAGGACCCAGGTTGCTTTCTTT.

J is TRBJ1-1 and V is TRBV25-1; 10 bases line up with TRBD1. Trimming took 8 bases from V and 5 from J; bases not matched to a gene: 5. This CDR3 is 13 amino acids long. Germline V gives CDR1 MGHDK, CDR2 SYGVNS. CDR3 sequence: CASGRTGGTEAFF. DNA for the CDR3: TGTGCCAGCGGCCGGACAGGGGGGACTGAAGCTTTCTTT.

The V gene is TRBV2, the J gene TRBJ2-5, with 9 bases aligning to TRBD1. The CDR3 consists of 15 residues. With 2 bases clipped from V and 8 bases from J, the junction kept 9 bases outside the gene matches. CDR1 and CDR2 from the germline V gene are SNHLY and FYNNEI. CDR3 sequence (DNA): TGTGCCAGCAGTGAAAGCCTGGACAGGGGCAACACCCAGTACTTC. Residues: CASSESLDRGNTQYF.

The rearrangement joins TRBV4-3 to TRBJ2-5, with 9 positions matching TRBD2. The V and J ends lost 0 bases and 1 base, in that order; junction bases with no gene match: 0. Per germline, CDR1 LGHNA and CDR2 YSLEER. This CDR3 has 15 residues. CDR3 region: CASSQERGGQETQYF. CDR3 coding DNA: TGCGCCAGCAGCCAAGAGCGGGGGGGCCAAGAGACCCAGTACTTC.

This clone has a handful of counts. The rearrangement joins TRBV6-5 to TRBJ1-1, with D unresolved. The germline CDR1 and CDR2 sequences are MNHEY and SVGAGI. The V and J ends lost 0 bases and 1 base respectively, with 12 bases between them. The CDR3 totals 16 residues. CDR3 bases: TGTGCCAGCAGTTACTCGAGAGCAGGTTGGAACACTGAAGCTTTCTTT. Its translation: CASSYSRAGWNTEAFF.

J is TRBJ2-7 and V is TRBV9; D tentatively reads TRBD1 or TRBD2 (5 bases each). This CDR3 has 15 residues. Germline CDR1 SGDLS, CDR2 YYNGEE. Trimming cost V 3 bases and J 2 bases, with 15 bases left between them. The CDR3 loop reads CASSASLWDPYEQYF. As DNA, the CDR3 is TGTGCCAGCAGCGCGAGCCTCTGGGACCCCTACGAGCAGTACTTC.

CDR3 in amino acids: CASSNIQSALGSPLHF. CDR3 sequence (DNA): TGTGCCAGTAGCAATATTCAGTCCGCTCTGGGTTCACCCCTCCACTTT. The chain couples TRBV19 to TRBJ1-6, with no clear D. Germline loops: CDR1 LNHDA, CDR2 SQIVND (reference sequence). This CDR3 spans 16 amino acids. V was cut by 6 bases and J by 9 bases, with 21 bases left in between.

This chain joins TRBV19 and TRBJ2-7; D is ambiguous. The CDR3 extends over 14 amino acids. Germline-derived CDR1 and CDR2 are LNHDA and SQIVND (reference sequence). V was pared by 1 base and J by 1 base, with 8 bases between. The DNA for the CDR3 is TGTGCCAGTAGTATAGGCCGCGGATCCTACGAGCAGTACTTC. This gives the protein CASSIGRGSYEQYF.

Written as DNA, the CDR3 is TGTGCCAGCAGTGTCCCAGGGGCCCGGGATACGCAGTATTTT. Residues: CASSVPGARDTQYF. The V and J genes are TRBV6-1 and TRBJ2-3; maybe TRBD1 (6 bases). This CDR3 comprises 14 residues. The V and J ends lost 4 bases and 6 bases respectively, with 14 bases between them. Germline V gene lookup returns CDR1 MNHNS and CDR2 SASEGT.

This chain connects TRBV5-4 to TRBJ1-1; no clear D. V shed 4 bases and J shed 1 base, with 8 bases lying between them. Germline CDR1 SGHNT, CDR2 YYREEE (reference sequence). This CDR3 spans 13 amino acids. The chain's CDR3 is CASSIPSNTEAFF. The CDR3 bases are TGTGCCAGCAGCATCCCCTCGAACACTGAAGCTTTCTTT.

The chain is built from TRBV19 and TRBJ2-1; a possible D gene is TRBD2 (6 bases). Trimming shortened V by 4 bases and J by 9 bases, and 16 bases separated the two germline ends. The CDR3 length is 14 residues. Germline CDR1 LNHDA, CDR2 SQIVND (reference sequence). CDR3 amino acids: CASSRYHIGGEQFF. The CDR3 coding sequence is TGTGCCAGTAGTAGGTACCACATCGGGGGTGAGCAGTTCTTC.

This rearrangement joins TRBV4-2 to TRBJ1-5; no firm D call. The CDR3 runs to 14 residues. Germline V gene data show CDR1 as LGHNA and CDR2 as YNFKEQ. V dropped 1 base and J dropped 6 bases, with 10 bases sitting between them. The CDR3 is CASSQVSVVQPQHF. CDR3 DNA sequence: TGTGCCAGCAGCCAAGTTTCAGTGGTTCAGCCCCAGCATTTT.

The chain has TRBV6-6 and TRBJ2-1, with a weak D call TRBD2 (6 bases). With 2 bases removed from V and 0 bases from J, the gap between germline ends came to 8 bases. The CDR3 length is 15 residues. Germline assignment: CDR1 MNHNY and CDR2 SVGAGI (reference sequence). CDR3 protein: CASSYGTSSYNEQFF. As DNA, the CDR3 is TGTGCCAGCAGTTACGGGACTTCCTCCTACAATGAGCAGTTCTTC.